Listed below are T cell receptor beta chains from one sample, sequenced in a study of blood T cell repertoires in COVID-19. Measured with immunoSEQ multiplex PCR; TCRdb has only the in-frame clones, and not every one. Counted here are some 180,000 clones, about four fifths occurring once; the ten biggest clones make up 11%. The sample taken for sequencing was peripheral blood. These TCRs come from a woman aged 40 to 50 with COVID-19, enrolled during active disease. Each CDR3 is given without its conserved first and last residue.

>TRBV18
ASSPGRREKVF
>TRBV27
ASSLAGGPSGELF
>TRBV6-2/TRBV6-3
ASSYLGTSARHEQF
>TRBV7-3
ASSSSTGENYGYT
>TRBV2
ASSSGRAYEQY
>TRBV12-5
ASGRDSSTDTQY
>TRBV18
ASSPTSSGRPRRTDTQY
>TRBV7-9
ASSPRVGQGADTEAF
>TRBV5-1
ASSLAQMTGELF
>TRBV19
ASSPTGTGAYNEQF
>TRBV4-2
ASSRDRGVSGNTIY
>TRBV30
AWSVLVPSSNSPLH
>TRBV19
ASSPSGSSGANVLT
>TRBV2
ASSRTRPFMGEQF
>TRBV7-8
ASSPTSRGVNEKLF
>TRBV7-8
ASSPWTSGALDEQF
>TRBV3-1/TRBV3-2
ARRGNRTDTQY
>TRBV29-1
SVTGQTMREF
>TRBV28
AVPVGRGLLNNEQF
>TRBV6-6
ASRTGIAYGYT
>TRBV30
AWSKRTGRSGYT
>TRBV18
ASSPGQGNTIY
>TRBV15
ATSREDRGVSPLH
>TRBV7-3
ASSFLAGPLSSYNEQF
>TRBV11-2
ASSQIAKNIQY
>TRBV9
ASSVAASAYNEQF
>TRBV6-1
ASSEDGRWYNSPLH
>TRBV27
ASSFASGGTGKPYEQY
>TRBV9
ASSVALAGLVDTIY
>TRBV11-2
ASSHGLYNEQF
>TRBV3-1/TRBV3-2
ASSQDSSGITAGELF
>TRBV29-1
SVATGGAGNEQF
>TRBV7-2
ASSPTAGQGYEQY
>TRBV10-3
AIGSPLSSGNTIY
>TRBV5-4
ASSLGAGGSETQY
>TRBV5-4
ASSFGGAEAF
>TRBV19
ASSIRTSGKEGTDTQY
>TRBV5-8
ASSLAYRGHTEAF
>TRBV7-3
ASSQIDSSGANVLT
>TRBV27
ASSPPGRVAEKLF
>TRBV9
ASSVDRDRLGYT